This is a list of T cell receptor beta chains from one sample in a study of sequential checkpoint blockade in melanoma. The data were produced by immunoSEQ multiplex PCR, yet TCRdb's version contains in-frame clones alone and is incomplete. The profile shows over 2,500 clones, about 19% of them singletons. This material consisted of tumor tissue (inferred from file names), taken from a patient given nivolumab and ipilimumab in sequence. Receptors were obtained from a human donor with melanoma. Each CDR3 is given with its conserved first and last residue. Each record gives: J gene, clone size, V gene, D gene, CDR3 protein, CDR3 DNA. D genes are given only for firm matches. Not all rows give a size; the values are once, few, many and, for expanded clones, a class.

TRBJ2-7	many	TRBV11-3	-	CASSTTSTESSYEQYF	TGTGCCAGCAGCACTACTTCGACTGAAAGCTCCTACGAGCAGTACTTC
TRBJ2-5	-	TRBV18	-	CASSPPGQGETQYF	TGTGCCAGCTCACCACCTGGGCAGGGAGAGACCCAGTACTTC
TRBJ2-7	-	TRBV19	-	CASSISDNPYEQYF	TGTGCCAGTAGTATCTCAGATAATCCCTACGAGCAGTACTTC
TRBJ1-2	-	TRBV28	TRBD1	CASRPTGVGYGYTF	TGTGCCAGCAGGCCGACAGGGGTGGGCTATGGCTACACCTTC
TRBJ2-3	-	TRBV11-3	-	CASSFLEASTDTQYF	TGTGCCAGCAGCTTCTTGGAGGCGTCCACAGATACGCAGTATTTT
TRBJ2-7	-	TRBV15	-	CATSRSQGSYEQYF	TGTGCCACCAGCAGATCACAGGGTTCCTACGAGCAGTACTTC
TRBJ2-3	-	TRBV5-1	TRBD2	CASSSRAGGADTQYF	TGCGCCAGCAGTTCTAGAGCGGGGGGGGCAGATACGCAGTATTTT
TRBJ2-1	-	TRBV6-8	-	CASRLVSTEQFF	TGTGCCAGCAGACTAGTGTCCACTGAGCAGTTCTTC
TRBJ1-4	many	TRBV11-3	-	CASSLGGRTNEKLFF	TGTGCCAGCAGCTTGGGAGGGAGGACGAATGAAAAACTGTTTTTT
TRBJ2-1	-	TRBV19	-	CASTGGSRSSSYNEQFF	TGTGCCAGTACCGGTGGGTCGCGATCGAGCTCCTACAATGAGCAGTTCTTC
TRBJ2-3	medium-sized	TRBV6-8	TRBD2	CASSSTSGGTDTQYF	TGTGCCAGCAGCTCGACTAGCGGGGGGACAGATACGCAGTATTTT
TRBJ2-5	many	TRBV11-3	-	CASSLAGTQETQYF	TGTGCCAGCAGCTTGGCGGGGACACAAGAGACCCAGTACTTC
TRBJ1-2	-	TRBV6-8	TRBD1	CASIRDRSYYGYTF	TGTGCCAGTATCCGGGACAGGTCATACTATGGCTACACCTTC
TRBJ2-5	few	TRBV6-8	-	CASSLRGGETQYF	TGTGCCAGCAGTTTAAGGGGTGGAGAGACCCAGTACTTC
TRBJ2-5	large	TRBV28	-	CASSPAIGHQETQYF	TGTGCCAGCAGTCCTGCGATAGGCCATCAAGAGACCCAGTACTTC
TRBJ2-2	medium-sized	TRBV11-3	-	CASSLQGRGTGELFF	TGTGCCAGCAGCTTACAGGGAAGGGGGACCGGGGAGCTGTTTTTT
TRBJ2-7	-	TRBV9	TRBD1	CASSEGTGDEQYF	TGTGCCAGCAGCGAGGGGACAGGGGACGAGCAGTACTTC
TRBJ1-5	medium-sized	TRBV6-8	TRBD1	CAITGQRNQPQHF	TGTGCCATCACGGGACAGCGGAATCAGCCCCAGCATTTT
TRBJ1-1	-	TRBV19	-	CASSFTGEAEAFF	TGTGCCAGTAGTTTCACAGGCGAGGCTGAAGCTTTCTTT
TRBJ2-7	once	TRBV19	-	CASSLQDRPYEQYF	TGTGCCAGTAGTCTCCAGGACCGACCCTACGAGCAGTACTTC
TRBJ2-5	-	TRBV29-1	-	CSVAGHSPETQYF	TGCAGCGTTGCTGGGCATTCACCAGAGACCCAGTACTTC
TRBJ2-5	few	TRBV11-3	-	CASSLFQRKPYESQYF	TGTGCCAGCAGCTTATTCCAGCGGAAGCCTTATGAGAGCCAGTACTTC
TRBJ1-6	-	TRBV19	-	CASSVSGTDNSPLHF	TGTGCCAGTAGTGTTTCCGGGACGGATAATTCACCCCTCCACTTT
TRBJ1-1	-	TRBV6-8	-	CASSGEEGTEAFF	TGTGCCAGCAGCGGGGAGGAGGGGACTGAAGCTTTCTTT
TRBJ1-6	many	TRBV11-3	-	CASSPVMGNSPLHF	TGTGCCAGCAGCCCGGTAATGGGTAATTCACCCCTCCACTTT
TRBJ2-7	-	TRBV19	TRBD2	CASSNSGRIYEQYF	TGTGCCAGTAGTAACAGCGGGAGGATTTACGAGCAGTACTTC
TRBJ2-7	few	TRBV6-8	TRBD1	CASSPAVRGRVSYEQYF	TGTGCCAGCAGCCCCGCTGTAAGGGGGCGCGTTAGCTACGAGCAGTACTTC
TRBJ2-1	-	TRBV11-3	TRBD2	CASSLWRGGPDEQFF	TGTGCCAGCAGCTTATGGCGGGGGGGCCCCGATGAGCAGTTCTTC
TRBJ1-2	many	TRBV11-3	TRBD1	CASSLEGQGRGYGYTF	TGTGCCAGCAGCTTAGAGGGACAGGGAAGGGGCTATGGCTACACCTTC
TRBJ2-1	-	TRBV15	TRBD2	CATSRKGLAGGNEQFF	TGTGCCACCAGCAGAAAGGGACTAGCGGGAGGTAATGAGCAGTTCTTC
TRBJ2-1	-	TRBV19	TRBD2	CASSVQYGRVGEQFF	TGTGCCAGTAGTGTCCAGTATGGGAGGGTCGGTGAGCAGTTCTTC
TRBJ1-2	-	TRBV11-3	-	CASSRGGDVNYGYTF	TGTGCCAGCAGCCGTGGGGGTGATGTTAACTATGGCTACACCTTC
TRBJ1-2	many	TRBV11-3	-	CASSPRGRDYGYTF	TGTGCCAGCAGCCCCCGCGGGAGGGACTATGGCTACACCTTC
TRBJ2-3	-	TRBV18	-	CASSPLELGGPDTQYF	TGTGCCAGCTCACCACTGGAGTTGGGGGGACCAGATACGCAGTATTTT
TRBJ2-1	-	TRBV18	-	CASSPPTYNEQFF	TGTGCCAGCTCACCTCCAACCTACAATGAGCAGTTCTTC
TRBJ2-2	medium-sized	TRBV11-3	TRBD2	CASRILRLAITGELFF	TGTGCCAGCAGAATCCTAAGACTAGCTATTACCGGGGAGCTGTTTTTT
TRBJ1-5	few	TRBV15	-	CATPITGSSVNNQPQHF	TGTGCCACTCCCATTACAGGGAGCAGCGTAAACAATCAGCCCCAGCATTTT
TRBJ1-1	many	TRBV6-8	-	CASSAQGVGTEAFF	TGTGCCAGCAGTGCGCAAGGGGTAGGCACTGAAGCTTTCTTT
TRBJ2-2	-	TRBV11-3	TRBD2	CASSRTGTSGTGELFF	TGTGCCAGCAGCCGAACCGGGACTAGCGGGACCGGGGAGCTGTTTTTT
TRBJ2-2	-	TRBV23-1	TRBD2	CASSQWTGGLAGGTGELFF	TGCGCCAGCAGCCAATGGACAGGGGGACTAGCGGGAGGCACCGGGGAGCTGTTTTTT
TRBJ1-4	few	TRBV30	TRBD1	CAWRTPTGTAAGINEKLFF	TGTGCCTGGAGGACCCCGACAGGGACGGCGGCGGGGATTAATGAAAAACTGTTTTTT
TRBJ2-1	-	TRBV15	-	CATFYALGSYNEQFF	TGTGCCACCTTTTACGCTCTTGGCTCCTACAATGAGCAGTTCTTC
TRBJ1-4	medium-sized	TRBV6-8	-	CASSPDRPTLRGLFF	TGTGCCAGCAGCCCTGACAGGCCAACACTAAGGGGACTGTTTTTT
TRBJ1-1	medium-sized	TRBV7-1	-	CASSLSGNTEAFF	TGTGCCAGCAGCTTATCAGGGAACACTGAAGCTTTCTTT
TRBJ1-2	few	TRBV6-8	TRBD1	CASSYKGGVFGYTF	TGTGCCAGCAGTTACAAAGGGGGCGTCTTTGGCTACACCTTC
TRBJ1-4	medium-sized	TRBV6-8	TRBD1	CASSYQGDGEKLFF	TGTGCCAGCAGTTATCAGGGGGATGGTGAAAAACTGTTTTTT
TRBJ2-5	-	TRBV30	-	CAWSIRRGETQYF	TGTGCCTGGAGTATACGGAGGGGGGAGACCCAGTACTTC
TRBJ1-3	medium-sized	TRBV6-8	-	CASSYSGSSGNTIYF	TGTGCCAGCAGTTACTCCGGGAGCTCTGGAAACACCATATATTTT
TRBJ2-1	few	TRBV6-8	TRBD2	CASRDTFLAVSYNEQFF	TGTGCCAGCAGGGACACGTTCCTAGCGGTCTCCTACAATGAGCAGTTCTTC
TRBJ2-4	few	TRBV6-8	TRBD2	CAIRGPGRGNIQYF	TGTGCCATCAGAGGGCCGGGGCGGGGGAACATTCAGTACTTC
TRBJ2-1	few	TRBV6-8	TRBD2	CASSDGPGGEGNEQFF	TGTGCCAGCAGTGACGGTCCGGGGGGGGAAGGAAATGAGCAGTTCTTC
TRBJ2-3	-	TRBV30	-	CAWTFVTDTQYF	TGTGCCTGGACCTTTGTGACGGATACGCAGTATTTT
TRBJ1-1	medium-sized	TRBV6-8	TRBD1	CASSWRGQSNTEAFF	TGTGCCAGCAGTTGGAGGGGACAGTCAAACACTGAAGCTTTCTTT
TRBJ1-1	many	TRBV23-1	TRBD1	CASSFTGDTEAFF	TGCGCCAGCAGCTTTACAGGGGACACTGAAGCTTTCTTT
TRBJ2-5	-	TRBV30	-	CAWSPWTNTYQETQYF	TGTGCCTGGAGTCCCTGGACAAACACGTACCAAGAGACCCAGTACTTC
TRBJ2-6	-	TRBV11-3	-	CASSLGGYTELSGANVLTF	TGTGCCAGCAGCTTAGGGGGGTACACGGAGCTCTCTGGGGCCAACGTCCTGACTTTC
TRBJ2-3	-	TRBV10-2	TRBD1	CASTRTGESTDTQYF	TGCGCCAGCACCCGGACAGGGGAGAGCACAGATACGCAGTATTTT
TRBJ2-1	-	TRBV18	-	CASSPSQEHNEQFF	TGTGCCAGCTCACCTTCCCAGGAGCACAATGAGCAGTTCTTC
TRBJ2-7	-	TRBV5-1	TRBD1	CASSSGAGGYEQYF	TGCGCCAGCAGTTCCGGTGCAGGGGGCTACGAGCAGTACTTC
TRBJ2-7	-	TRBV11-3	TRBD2	CASSFLAGSSYEQYF	TGTGCCAGCAGCTTTCTAGCGGGTAGCTCCTACGAGCAGTACTTC